These T cell receptor beta chains were read from a single sample in a study of control samples from healthy donors and cancer patients. TCRdb keeps only in-frame clones here, not all; method: immunoSEQ multiplex PCR. The sample has 150,000 to 200,000 clones; around 87% are singletons. Input material: blood. The receptors stem from a woman between 50 and 59 years old in good health. CDR3s include the opening cysteine and the closing phenylalanine or tryptophan. Rows may omit the clone size; those that give it use once, few, many or a size class.

j_call v_call clone_size cdr3_aa
TRBJ2-2 TRBV4-3 NA CASSRRTGGNTGELFF
TRBJ2-1 TRBV2 NA CASSAGLAGTNEQFF
TRBJ1-1 TRBV27 NA CASSLLSDSGEAFF
TRBJ1-5 TRBV10-3 NA CATGQGGNQPQHF
TRBJ2-7 TRBV5-8 NA CASSRPGRAAYYEQYF
TRBJ2-5 TRBV5-1 NA CASSRGGQETQYF
TRBJ1-2 TRBV15 NA CATSRDDRGGYTF
TRBJ2-7 TRBV27 NA CASSLSIGDRWDF
TRBJ1-4 TRBV28 NA CASSLDWPSVEKLFF
TRBJ2-5 TRBV5-1 NA CATSAGTGVYQETQYF
TRBJ1-1 TRBV9 NA CASSAGQTDTEAFF
TRBJ1-1 TRBV5-5 NA CASSFRGEDTEAFF
TRBJ1-6 TRBV15 NA CATSRGQGHNSPLHF
TRBJ2-7 TRBV4-3 NA CASSQNTGGSYEQYF
TRBJ2-7 TRBV30 NA CAWNGAGTYEQYF
TRBJ2-2 TRBV7-9 NA CASSRRFGRDGELFF
TRBJ1-5 TRBV28 NA CASSGTNNQPQHF
TRBJ1-2 TRBV19 NA CASSQQASGRNYGYTF
TRBJ1-2 TRBV6-1 NA CASSEAVGDGYTF
TRBJ2-1 TRBV7-2 NA CASSFTGGSYNEQFF
TRBJ2-3 TRBV11-2 once CASSFLTGTTDTQYF
TRBJ1-3 TRBV2 NA CASSEKGDVWSGNTIYF
TRBJ1-1 TRBV7-9 NA CASRQGRNTEAFF
TRBJ1-1 TRBV3-1/TRBV3-2 NA CASSLIAGGSEAFF
TRBJ1-1 TRBV28 NA CASRQGQLPNAEAFF
TRBJ2-2 TRBV3-1/TRBV3-2 NA CASSPGTSGELFF
TRBJ2-5 TRBV5-1 NA CASALGPEGGTQYF
TRBJ2-5 TRBV7-2 NA CASTVNYGETQYF
TRBJ1-1 TRBV10-3 NA CAISESGGLDTEAFF
TRBJ2-7 TRBV19 NA CASSDRRDRGTYEQYF
TRBJ1-5 TRBV2 NA CASSGTGGASNQPQHF
TRBJ1-2 TRBV28 once CASSVGGTAMGYTF
TRBJ2-3 TRBV29-1 NA CSVEDRDYSTDTQYF
TRBJ1-2 TRBV4-1 few CASSPQDSVEYGYTF
TRBJ1-6 TRBV28 NA CASSLLAGTDYNSPLHF